The rows below give T cell receptor beta chains drawn from one sample of a study of blood T cell repertoires in COVID-19. Only in-frame clones appear in the TCRdb table, and some are missing; sequencing was by immunoSEQ multiplex PCR. The sample holds 430,000 or so clones, over 75% seen once. Material for sequencing was PBMCs or T cells enriched from blood (not recorded which). The source is a woman aged 18-29 years who had been exposed to COVID-19. CDR3s include the opening cysteine and the closing phenylalanine or tryptophan. The order of the fields is J gene, V gene, clone size, D gene, CDR3 DNA, CDR3 protein. The D gene is left open where the match is weak. Some rows have no size entry. The others give once, few or many, or a class for an expanded clone.

>TRBJ1-4|TRBV28|NA|NA
TGTGCCAGCACCCCTACAGCAACTAATGAAAAACTGTTTTTT
CASTPTATNEKLFF
>TRBJ2-1|TRBV9|few|NA
TGTGCCAGCAGCGTAGAGAGCAGGCCCTACAATGAGCAGTTCTTC
CASSVESRPYNEQFF
>TRBJ2-1|TRBV12-5|NA|NA
TGTGCTAGTGCCAGCTCCTACAATGAGCAGTTCTTC
CASASSYNEQFF
>TRBJ2-3|TRBV5-1|NA|TRBD1
TGCGCCAGCAGCGTGAATGCCGGGACAGGGGGCAATACGCAGTATTTT
CASSVNAGTGGNTQYF
>TRBJ2-1|TRBV10-1|NA|NA
TGCGCCAGCAGTGAGTCGATAGGGGGGGAAGTTAATGAGCAGTTCTTC
CASSESIGGEVNEQFF
>TRBJ2-3|TRBV5-1|NA|TRBD2
TGCGCCAGCAGCCTAAGAACTAGCGGGGGCTACACAGATACGCAGTATTTT
CASSLRTSGGYTDTQYF
>TRBJ2-5|TRBV7-6|NA|TRBD2
TGTGCCAGCAGGGGACGGACTAGCGGACCACAAGAGACCCAGTACTTC
CASRGRTSGPQETQYF
>TRBJ1-6|TRBV11-2|NA|NA
TGTGCCAGCAGTCAAGACGCGGGAGTTTCACCCCTCCACTTT
CASSQDAGVSPLHF
>TRBJ1-1|TRBV5-1|NA|NA
TGCGCCAGCAGCTTGGCAGGGCGGAACACTGAAGCTTTCTTT
CASSLAGRNTEAFF
>TRBJ2-3|TRBV18|NA|NA
TGTGCCAGCTCACCAGGAGGGGCAAGGCGAACGCAGTATTTT
CASSPGGARRTQYF
>TRBJ2-2|TRBV5-1|once|NA
TGCGCCAGCGCCCTACGGACATTGAACACCGGGGAGCTGTTTTTT
CASALRTLNTGELFF
>TRBJ1-5|TRBV28|NA|NA
TGTGCCAGCAGTTTATCCCCCTATAGCAATCAGCCCCAGCATTTT
CASSLSPYSNQPQHF
>TRBJ1-3|TRBV27|once|NA
TGTGCCAGCAGTTCTAGCGCAGGAAACACCATATATTTT
CASSSSAGNTIYF
>TRBJ2-1|TRBV7-9|NA|NA
TGTGCCAGCAGCTTAGCGCAGGGGTTGAATGAGCAGTTCTTC
CASSLAQGLNEQFF
>TRBJ2-7|TRBV5-8|NA|TRBD1
TGTGCCAGCACCCCATTGACGGGACAGGGTTGGTACGAGCAGTACTTC
CASTPLTGQGWYEQYF
>TRBJ1-5|TRBV30|NA|NA
TGTGCCTGGAGTGTAACGCGGAATCAGCCCCAGCATTTT
CAWSVTRNQPQHF
>TRBJ2-7|TRBV28|NA|TRBD1
TGTGCCAGCAGCGTGAGGGGGCGCGCCCCCAACGAGCAGTACTTC
CASSVRGRAPNEQYF
>TRBJ1-1|TRBV5-6|NA|TRBD1
TGTGCCAGCAGCCCGTTAGGGACAGGGGAGACTGAAGCTTTCTTT
CASSPLGTGETEAFF
>TRBJ2-7|TRBV11-3|NA|NA
TGTGCCAGCAGCTCCTCGACTGAGATGGACTTC
CASSSSTEMDF
>TRBJ1-2|TRBV19|NA|TRBD1
TGTGCCAGTAATCCCGGGACAGTGAGATATGGCTACACCTTC
CASNPGTVRYGYTF
>TRBJ1-2|TRBV29-1|NA|NA
TGCAGCGTTGTTAAGCGCCCTAACTATGGCTACACCTTC
CSVVKRPNYGYTF
>TRBJ1-2|TRBV24-1|NA|TRBD1
TGTGCCACCCGCGAAGGCAGGGGGCCTTACTATGGCTACACCTTC
CATREGRGPYYGYTF
>TRBJ2-7|TRBV4-2|NA|NA
TGTGCCAGCAGCCAAGTCCAGGACGAGCAGTACTTC
CASSQVQDEQYF
>TRBJ2-7|TRBV21-1|NA|NA
TGTGCCAGCAGCAAAGCGGAGAACTACGAGCAGTACTTC
CASSKAENYEQYF
>TRBJ2-7|TRBV11-3|NA|NA
TGTGCCAGCAGCTTAGGTGGAGGGGGCGCCTACGAGCAGTACTTC
CASSLGGGGAYEQYF
>TRBJ2-1|TRBV28|NA|NA
TGTGCCAGCAGTTTCGGCAGGCTGCCTTTCAATGAGCAGTTCTTC
CASSFGRLPFNEQFF
>TRBJ2-7|TRBV7-3|NA|TRBD1
TGTGCCAGCAGCCCGGACAGGGGCGGAGAGCAGTACTTC
CASSPDRGGEQYF
>TRBJ2-4|TRBV18|once|TRBD1
TGTGCCAGCTCACGACCAGGGGGTTATGCCAAAAACATTCAGTACTTC
CASSRPGGYAKNIQYF
>TRBJ2-1|TRBV18|NA|NA
TGTGCCAGCTCACCGAAGACTATCACCTACAATGAGCAGTTCTTC
CASSPKTITYNEQFF
>TRBJ1-1|TRBV2|NA|NA
TGTGCCAGCGTCCTACATTGGACGAGGGACACGAACACTGAAGCTTTCTTT
CASVLHWTRDTNTEAFF
>TRBJ1-4|TRBV24-1|NA|TRBD1
TGTGCCACCAGTGGACAGGGGGAAACTGAAAAACTGTTTTTT
CATSGQGETEKLFF
>TRBJ2-1|TRBV18|NA|NA
TGTGCCAGCTCACAAGATAGGAGTGGGAATGAGCAGTTCTTC
CASSQDRSGNEQFF
>TRBJ1-6|TRBV18|few|TRBD1
TGTGCCAGCTCATCAGGGGGCGGAGGAGATTCACCCCTCCACTTT
CASSSGGGGDSPLHF
>TRBJ2-3|TRBV11-2|NA|TRBD1
TGTGCCAGCAGCTTAGGACAGGGGAGCACAGATACGCAGTATTTT
CASSLGQGSTDTQYF
>TRBJ1-3|TRBV3-1/TRBV3-2|NA|TRBD1
TGTGCCAGCAGCCTAGGGCAGGGGGCTAGTGGAAACACCATATATTTT
CASSLGQGASGNTIYF
>TRBJ1-1|TRBV6-1|NA|NA
TGTGCCAGCAGTGAAGCGCTTCGAAGGGGGAGGGACACTGAAGCTTTCTTT
CASSEALRRGRDTEAFF
>TRBJ2-7|TRBV4-3|NA|TRBD1
TGCGCCAGCAGCCAAACGGGACAGGGAGAAGAGCAGTACTTC
CASSQTGQGEEQYF
>TRBJ2-1|TRBV11-3|NA|NA
TGTGCCAGCAGCGCCCGGATACAGGGCAATGAGCAGTTCTTC
CASSARIQGNEQFF
>TRBJ2-5|TRBV21-1|NA|NA
TGTGCCAGCCGTCCTCATGCAGGGGGTGGGAAGACCCAGTACTTC
CASRPHAGGGKTQYF
>TRBJ1-4|TRBV4-3|NA|NA
TGCGCCAGCAGCCAAGATATCGACAGGTCTAATGAAAAACTGTTTTTT
CASSQDIDRSNEKLFF
>TRBJ2-2|TRBV7-9|NA|NA
TGTGCCAGCAGCTTAGCTGTCGCCGGGGAGCTGTTTTTT
CASSLAVAGELFF
>TRBJ1-5|TRBV30|NA|NA
TGTGCCTGGAGTGTTACCCACAACAATCAGCCCCAGCATTTT
CAWSVTHNNQPQHF
>TRBJ2-3|TRBV19|once|NA
TGTGCCAGTAATATTGGACAGAGGACAGATACGCAGTATTTT
CASNIGQRTDTQYF